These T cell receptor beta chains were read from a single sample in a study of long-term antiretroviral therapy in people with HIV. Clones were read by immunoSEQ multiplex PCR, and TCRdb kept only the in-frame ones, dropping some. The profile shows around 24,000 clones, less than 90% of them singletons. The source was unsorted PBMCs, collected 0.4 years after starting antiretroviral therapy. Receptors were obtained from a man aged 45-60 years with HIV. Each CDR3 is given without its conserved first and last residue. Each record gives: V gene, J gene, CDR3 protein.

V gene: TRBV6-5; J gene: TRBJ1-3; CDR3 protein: ASTSEGLGNTIY
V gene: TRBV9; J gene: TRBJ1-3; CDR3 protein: ASSGTVFSGNTIY
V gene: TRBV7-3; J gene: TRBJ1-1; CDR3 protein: ASSLTGTGAFEAF
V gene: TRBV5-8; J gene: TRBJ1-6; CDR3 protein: ASSFGWSPLH
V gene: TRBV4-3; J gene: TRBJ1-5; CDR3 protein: ASSQEMGNGNQPQH
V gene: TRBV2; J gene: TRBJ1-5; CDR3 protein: ASSRPQGGQPQH
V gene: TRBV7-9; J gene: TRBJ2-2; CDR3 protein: ASQKGGLAATGELF
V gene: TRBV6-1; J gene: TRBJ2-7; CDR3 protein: ASSEGGVFYEQY
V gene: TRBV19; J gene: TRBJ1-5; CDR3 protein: ASSYREGGNQPQH
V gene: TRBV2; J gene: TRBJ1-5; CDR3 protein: ASSEDGLGPQH
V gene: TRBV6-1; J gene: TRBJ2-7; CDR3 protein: ASSELVTSGGKQY
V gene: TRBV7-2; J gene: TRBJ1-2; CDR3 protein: ASSLAGARGYGYT
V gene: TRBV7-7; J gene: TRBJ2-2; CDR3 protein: ASSPGTERTGELF
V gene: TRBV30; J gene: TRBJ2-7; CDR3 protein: AWSLYRDPDEQY
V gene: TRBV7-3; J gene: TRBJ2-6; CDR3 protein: ASSTIPVASGANVLT
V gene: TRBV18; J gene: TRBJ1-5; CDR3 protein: ASSPNRNQPQH
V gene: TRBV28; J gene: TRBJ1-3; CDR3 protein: ASSYSHLGNTIY
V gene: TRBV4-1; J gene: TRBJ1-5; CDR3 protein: ASSQDWGGNQPQH
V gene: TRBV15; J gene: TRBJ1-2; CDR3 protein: ATSRDPPELLGGYT
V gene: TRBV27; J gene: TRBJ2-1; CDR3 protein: ASSSQGNEQF
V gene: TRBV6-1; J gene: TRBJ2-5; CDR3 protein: ASSDEWRGTGGIIETQY
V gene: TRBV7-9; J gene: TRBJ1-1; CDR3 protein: ASSLIQETEAF
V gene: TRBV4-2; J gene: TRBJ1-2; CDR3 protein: ASSPPSTSLRGLRGYT
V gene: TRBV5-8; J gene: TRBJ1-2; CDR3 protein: ASSTPGPSFYGYT
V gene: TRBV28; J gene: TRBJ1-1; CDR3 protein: ASSLHQVGPAEGF
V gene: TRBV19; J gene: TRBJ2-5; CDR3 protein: ASRSRQGFQETQY
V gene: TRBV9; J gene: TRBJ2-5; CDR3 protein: ASSDQTGLQETQY
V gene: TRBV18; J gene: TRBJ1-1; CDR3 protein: ASSPGTAPEAF
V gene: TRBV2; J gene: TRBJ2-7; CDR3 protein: ASARQGPYEQY
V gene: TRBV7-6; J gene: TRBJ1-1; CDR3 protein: ASSLRTGEKAF
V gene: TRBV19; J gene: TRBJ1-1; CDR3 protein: ASSIVWGTEAF
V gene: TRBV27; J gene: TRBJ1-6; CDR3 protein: ASSLSEPSNSPLH
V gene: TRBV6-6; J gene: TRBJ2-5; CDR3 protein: ASIFASGGQGTQY
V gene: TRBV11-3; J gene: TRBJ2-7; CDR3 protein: ASSLGADYEQY
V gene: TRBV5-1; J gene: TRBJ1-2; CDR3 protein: ASSLEGGRSYGYT
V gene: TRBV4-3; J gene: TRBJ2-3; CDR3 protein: ASSRNGPGLSSTDTQY
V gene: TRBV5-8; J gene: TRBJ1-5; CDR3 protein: ASSLVSGGSNQPQH
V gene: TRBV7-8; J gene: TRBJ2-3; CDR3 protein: ASSPSTDTQY
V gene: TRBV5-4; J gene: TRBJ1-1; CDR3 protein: ASSPDWGDTEAF
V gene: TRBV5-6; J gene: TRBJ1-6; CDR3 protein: ASSPPQGYGNSPLH
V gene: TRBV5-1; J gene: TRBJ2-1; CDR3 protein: ASSGAPGQNEQF
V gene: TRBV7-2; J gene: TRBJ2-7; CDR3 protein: ASSPDRGIYEQY
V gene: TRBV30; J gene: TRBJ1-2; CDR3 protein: AWSVNRGNGYT
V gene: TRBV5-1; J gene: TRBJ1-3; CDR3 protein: ASSTLEGASGNTIY
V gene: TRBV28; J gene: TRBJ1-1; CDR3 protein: ASSYQQGITEAF
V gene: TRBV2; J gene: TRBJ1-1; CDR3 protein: ASSEAGAF
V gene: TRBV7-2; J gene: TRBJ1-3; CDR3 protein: ASSPRGSAGPSGNTIY
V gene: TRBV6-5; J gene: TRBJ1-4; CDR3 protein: ASSYRGIGNEKLF
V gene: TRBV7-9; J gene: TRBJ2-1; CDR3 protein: ASSPSGLTQF
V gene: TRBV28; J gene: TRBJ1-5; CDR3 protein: ASGWSLNQPQH
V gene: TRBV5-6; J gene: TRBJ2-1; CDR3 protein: ASSLAGVPYNEQF
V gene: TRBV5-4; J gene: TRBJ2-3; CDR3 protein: ASSLAGGGPTDTQY
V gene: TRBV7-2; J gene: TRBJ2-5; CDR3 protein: ASSLTPLLAGEETQY
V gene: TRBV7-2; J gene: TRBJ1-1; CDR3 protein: ASSRLNTEAF
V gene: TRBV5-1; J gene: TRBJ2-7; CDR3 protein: ASSLRTGGPSYEQY
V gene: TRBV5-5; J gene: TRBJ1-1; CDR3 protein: ASSFSPSRGNLNTEAF
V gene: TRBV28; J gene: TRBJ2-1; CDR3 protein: ASSPGDYNEQF
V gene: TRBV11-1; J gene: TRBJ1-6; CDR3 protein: ASSPRDRGNSPLH
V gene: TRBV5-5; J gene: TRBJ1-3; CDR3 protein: ASSLTVYGSGNTIY